This T cell receptor beta chain was obtained from a study of cytomegalovirus exposure and HLA in healthy donors (dated 2017 in TCRdb). In the study overall: In an earlier analysis of 550 to 750 of the donors, 276 Gb of sequence data and 90 million to 130 million unique TCR beta sequences from 150 million to 200 million T cells were reported. About 320 gigabases of sequencing data and roughly 90 million unique TCR sequences were included in an early release covering over 600 HLA-typed donors. Of the 300 to 500 genotyped donors, 80% to 90% were placed in the genetic ancestry cluster associated with self-reported Caucasian donors. The study aimed to test whether signatures of past pathogen exposure could be identified by cataloging public T cell receptors. The T cell repertoires of several hundred subjects were profiled by immunosequencing and related to cytomegalovirus serostatus. In addition to the first cohort of several hundred subjects, a separate validation cohort of 130 or so different subjects was used. To predict cytomegalovirus infection status, the study brought together high-throughput TCR immunosequencing, statistical association of individual TCRs with disease status, and machine learning. A later analysis re-analyzed previously published TCR beta repertoires from 600 to 850 donors and added high-resolution HLA genotyping to study TCR occurrence patterns. Rather than using new phenotypic data, the later analysis identified candidate immune exposures from TCR beta sequences and from how often those sequences occurred across donors. To decide whether each TCR beta V gene segment behaved as functional or pseudogenic, an earlier analysis of some 600 of the donors relied on high-throughput TCR beta sequencing. Donor age, sex, ethnicity and CMV serostatus were compiled together with the repertoire data. A later genetic analysis used genome-wide SNP genotypes for about 60% of the roughly 700 donors, treating that subset as a discovery cohort. Every discovery cohort repertoire had been produced on one sequencing platform. HLA typing included class I and class II loci at four-digit resolution. Typing coverage differed by locus: A, B, C, DRB1 and DQB1 were typed in about 629-630 donors, DQA1 in 522, DPA1 in around 580, and DPB1 in 400 to 490. Roughly 5 DR-DQ haplotypes were handled as single units for association and clustering, since linkage in the cohort was strong. Among approximately 370 genotyped donors of the cohort, an average of approximately 240,000 unique TCR beta nucleotide sequences was sequenced per donor, of which 15% to 20% were non-productive. Broader findings and caveats from the paper: For the cohort, immune exposure information was limited to CMV serostatus. Some IMGT-functional V segments, including TRBV6-2 and TRBV6-3, could not be distinguished by the 87-base-pair reads and were therefore excluded. Linkage disequilibrium might explain the correlated functional status among segregating V segments, but an unknown experimental factor could not be excluded. In a later genetic analysis, fewer N-insertions in productive TCRs were reported among donors in an Asian-associated ancestry cluster than the approximately 630-donor mean. V-gene and J-gene trimming of TCR beta chains was associated with a missense DCLRE1C variant in a later genetic analysis, and the association was replicated in an independent cohort. A further reported finding was that TCR beta sequences accurately predicted the HLA-A and HLA-B alleles for most subjects in the first cohort. When HLA alleles, especially DR and DQ, strongly co-occurred, attributing TCR associations to individual alleles was difficult. In a later analysis, several top co-occurrence clusters were reported to appear linked to parvovirus B19, influenza, CMV and Epstein-Barr virus. Across donors, most TCR sequences were observed very rarely, whereas some public TCRs were present in many individuals. The sequencing pipeline was judged likely to have produced a cluster of highly shared sequence variants as a technical artifact. In an earlier analysis of some 640 of the donors, most TCR beta V segments were observed in productive rearrangements about 87% or about 30% of the time, broadly matching IMGT annotations. Only TCR beta chains were sequenced in this cohort, and the absence of alpha or paired-chain data limited detectable features. Because counts were too low, approximately 15 rarely observed V segments, including chromosome 9 orphons, were excluded from the earlier analysis of around 640 of the donors. A later analysis associated some 17,000 TCR beta sequences with specific HLA alleles at a false discovery rate of 0.05. Cytomegalovirus status was reported to be diagnosed by the classifier with high specificity and sensitivity in both the original and validation cohorts. A later analysis found that TCR association rates varied across HLA loci, with DRB1 alleles showing the most associated TCRs and HLA-C alleles the fewest. Presence/absence analyses assumed roughly uniform sequencing depth across donors, an assumption that may not hold. The study gave a list of 150 to 200 TCR beta chains associated with cytomegalovirus. A few of the identified cytomegalovirus-associated TCR beta chains were confirmed in vitro to be specific for cytomegalovirus antigens. In a later analysis, HLA-associated TCR beta chains showed more clonal expansion and lower generation probabilities than non-associated chains that were equally common. Because some donors lacked HLA typing at each locus, the association tests relied only on the typed subset. The authors suggested that the approach could potentially be extended to other disease states and immunological phenotypes. According to a later analysis, most CMV-associated TCR beta chains appeared to be HLA-restricted, and the HLA associations seemed to be driven largely by CMV exposure.

The cohort consisted of 666 healthy bone marrow donors. At the time of sampling, all cohort members were nominally healthy, though unrecorded immune exposures were likely present. The donor tested CMV seronegative and was one of the 352 seronegative cohort members. A peripheral blood sample was provided by each donor, and peripheral blood mononuclear cells were used for TCR beta sequencing. Genomic DNA was extracted from the blood cell samples with the Qiagen DNeasy Blood Extraction Kit. Libraries were made using the immunoSEQ multiplex PCR assay. The multiplex PCR relied on a mix of 60 forward primers for TCR Vbeta segments and 13 reverse primers for TCR Jbeta segments. A multiplex PCR assay on genomic DNA amplified the CDR3 region of rearranged TCR beta genes. The amplified TCR beta libraries were sequenced on the Illumina HiSeq System as 87-base-pair reads. The original methods were these. Across the roughly 670 repertoires, a later analysis counted some 80 million unique TCR beta chains, roughly 11 million of which were shared by at least two donors. Raw reads were error-corrected and collapsed into unique sequences by a nearest-neighbor algorithm in which closely related sequences were merged to remove PCR and sequencing errors. CDR3 sequences were aligned to IMGT reference sequences to assign V, D and J gene segments. For a sequence to be retained, a match of at least six nucleotides to both a V gene segment and a J gene segment was required. Rearrangements were called productive when the CDR3 lacked stop codons and stayed in frame with V and J; all others were non-productive. CDR3 was defined by IMGT convention, running from the second conserved V-encoded cysteine to the conserved J-encoded phenylalanine. In an earlier analysis of roughly 610 of the donors, sequences lacking an unambiguous match to a single V gene segment were excluded. An earlier analysis of a few hundred of the donors called V segments functional above 56.7% productive rearrangements and segregating when the between-donor standard deviation exceeded 5%. To diagnose cytomegalovirus status from the catalog of TCR beta chain sequences, a statistical classification framework was built. In a later analysis, V and J genes were assigned by comparing TCR nucleotide sequences against IMGT/GENE-DB human TR gene sequences. A later analysis assigned CDR3 sequences and most-parsimonious VDJ recombination scenarios with the TCRdist pipeline. A later analysis defined each TCR beta chain by its CDR3 amino acid sequence plus V-gene family, and excluded reads lacking a unique V-gene family. As a way to deal with suspected cross-contamination and a sequencing artifact, a later analysis dropped more than 500 nucleotide sequences that were highly shared and had low generation probability. A later analysis calculated a clonal expansion index for each public chain from normalized within-repertoire ranks of inferred template counts. A later analysis computed generation probabilities with a VDJ recombination model fitted to out-of-frame rearrangements, and checked the results against IGoR. A later analysis scored TCR-TCR, TCR-HLA and TCR-CMV co-occurrence with hypergeometric tests, applying a repertoire-size bias correction to TCR pairs. A later analysis estimated false discovery rates by permuting HLA or CMV assignments 20 times. In a later analysis, co-occurring TCRs were grouped using DBSCAN, with TCRdist sequence similarity added in when clustering inside HLA-allele-positive subsets. Co-occurrence clustering excluded repertoires with fewer than 30,000 or more than 120,000 public chains, plus five with anomalous nucleotide sharing. TCRdb limited this immuneACCESS table to in-frame rearrangements with V and J called. A share of clones is missing; checked studies link under half to unresolved V genes, and the rest is unexplained. That table gives V, J and clone size, and the DNA gave D and trimming. In this sample the table shows about 160,000 clones, around four fifths of which occur a single time. Of the sample, less than 2% is held by the ten largest clones.

The table lists this clone with a few counts. This clone's antigen is unknown. It has no much larger one-base neighbor in the sample; base qualities were not kept. From its cysteine to its phenylalanine, the CDR3 spans 13 amino acids. The kept DNA is CDR3 alone, 39 bases in frame from the first base. CDR1 and CDR2 were assigned from the germline V gene (reference sequence) as MNHEY and SMNVEV. At the junction V is shortened by 5 bases and J by 7 bases, with 12 bases in between. The source of this sequence is a man aged 18 to 30 in good health and CMV-seronegative. The chain is assembled from TRBV27 and TRBJ1-5, with the D gene call left open. The sample taken for sequencing was PBMCs. The CDR3 reads CASSPTLEQPQHF. The DNA reads as follows: TGTGCCAGCAGTCCGACGCTGGAGCAGCCCCAGCATTTT.